The source of this T cell receptor (beta chain) is a study of beta chain features in type 1 diabetes. Study-wide results and limits: For cells with high TCR expression, cDNA sequencing could yield over-representation. PCR might pick shorter templates more often, in the same way for patients and controls.

CD45RO/CCR7/CD25/CD127/CD95/CD27 sorting isolated CD4+ naive, central memory, regulatory and stem cell-like memory cells. A remark on this clone: The antigen is undetermined.

Trimming removed 4 bases at V and 2 bases at J, with 15 bases between. The CDR3 runs 15 residues. Germline CDR1 and CDR2: SEHNR and FQNEAQ (reference sequence). What was sequenced were expressed TCRB transcripts, since all of the isolated RNA had been reverse transcribed. An average of approximately 4 million reads was obtained for naive, central memory and regulatory T cell samples. Using immunoSEQ multiplex PCR, the repertoire was profiled, and TCRdb retains in-frame clones only, with some absent. Among about 150,000 clones listed, around a tenth were seen once. The chain carries TRBV7-9 and TRBJ2-7; tentative D call: TRBD1 (6 bases). The sequence came from a man younger than 35 in good health. Sequenced input: central memory CD4+ T cells from blood. This chain's CDR3 is CASSSATGLTYEQYF. CDR3 in DNA: TGTGCCAGCAGCTCAGCGACAGGCCTGACCTACGAGCAGTACTTC.